This T cell receptor beta chain appears in the sequencing data of a study of spatial heterogeneity in lung cancer. The study's findings and limits: The appearance of ubiquitous expanded tumor TCRs in blood was greater at resection than follow-up.

The time point denotes: sample taken at primary tumor resection. In each case, whole RNA from tumor, nontumor lung or frozen PBMC was sequenced unsorted. The donors comprised some 72 untreated early-stage non-small cell lung cancer patients. This clonotype showed up many times. Its antigen is unknown. TCRdb passed the 5' RACE reads through MiXCR, listing each CDR3 protein once. The sample has about 36,000 distinct CDR3 sequences; 5.2% are singletons. This sequence originates from a female donor with early-stage non-small cell lung cancer. Here the sequenced sample was PBMCs, taken at surgery.

As DNA, the CDR3 is TGCGCCAGCAGCCCCCGGACAGGGGGTGATACTGAAGCTTTCTTT. It codes for CASSPRTGGDTEAFF. This sequence joins TRBV5-1 and TRBJ1-1; TRBD1 agrees at 10 bases. CDR1 and CDR2 from the germline V gene are SGHRS and YFSETQ. V was pared by 4 bases and J by 5 bases, with 8 bases of the junction left unmatched. The CDR3 has 15 residues.